Below are 25 T cell receptor beta chains sequenced from a single sample in a study of cytomegalovirus exposure and HLA in healthy donors. Data came from immunoSEQ multiplex PCR; TCRdb stores just in-frame clones and leaves some out. In the table there are 300,000 or so clones, 88% of which are singletons. The material sequenced was PBMCs. These receptors were taken from a man aged 25-40 years in good health and CMV-seronegative.

The genes are TRBV9 and TRBJ1-2; tentatively, D is TRBD1 (5 bases). The CDR3 contains 13 residues. V lost 2 bases, J lost 8 bases, and 13 bases lay in between. Germline CDR1 SGDLS, CDR2 YYNGEE. The CDR3 DNA sequence: TGTGCCAGCAGCGTTAATGGGGCATACGGCTACACCTTC. This translates into CASSVNGAYGYTF.

The chain employs TRBV29-1 and TRBJ1-2; 10 nucleotides agree with TRBD1. Germline V CDR1 and CDR2: SQVTM, ANQGSEA. With 0 bases clipped from V and 3 bases from J, the junction kept 13 bases outside the gene matches. The CDR3 consists of 18 residues. CDR3 residues: CSVEDDRGTGVFDYGYTF. In DNA form, the CDR3 reads TGCAGCGTTGAAGACGATCGTGGGACAGGGGTGTTTGACTATGGCTACACCTTC. The full variable domain, in which reference TRBV29-1 and TRBJ1-2 provide the parts outside the CDR3, is SAVISQKPSRDICQRGTSLTIQCQVDSQVTMMFWYRQQPGQSLTLIATANQGSEATYESGFVIDKFPISRPNLTFSTLTVSNMSPEDSSIYLCSVEDDRGTGVFDYGYTFGSGTRLTVV.

V and J are TRBV27 and TRBJ2-7; TRBD1 aligns across 10 bases. The CDR3 sequence is 15 residues long. With 5 bases clipped from V and 4 bases from J, the junction kept 8 bases outside the gene matches. CDR1 MNHEY and CDR2 SMNVEV come from the germline V gene (reference sequence). CDR3 sequence: CASSLSRDRGYEQYF. CDR3 DNA: TGTGCCAGCAGTCTAAGCCGGGACAGGGGTTACGAGCAGTACTTC.

The rearrangement links TRBV5-1 to TRBJ1-1; 8 nucleotides agree with TRBD1. J was trimmed by 6 bases and V by 2 bases; bases with no gene match: 3. CDR3 length: 13 amino acids. Germline V gene lookup returns CDR1 SGHRS and CDR2 YFSETQ. CDR3 protein: CASSFKDRAEAFF. As DNA, the CDR3 is TGCGCCAGCAGCTTTAAGGACAGGGCTGAAGCTTTCTTT.

The chain recombines TRBV5-6 with TRBJ2-7, with D unresolved. V was trimmed by 3 bases and J by 7 bases, leaving 17 bases between them. Germline V CDR1 and CDR2: SGHDT, YYEEEE. This CDR3 spans 14 amino acids. CDR3 bases: TGTGCCAGCAGCTCTCTTGACACTGTAGGAGAGCAGTACTTC. Amino acid sequence: CASSSLDTVGEQYF.

The V call is TRBV7-2, the J call TRBJ1-6; D may be TRBD1 (6 bases). CDR3 length: 15 residues. Germline V gene sequence: CDR1 SGHTA, CDR2 FQGNSA. Trimming took off 1 base at V and 5 bases at J, with 9 bases between the two ends. The CDR3 loop is CASSLVRTDNSPLHF. The CDR3 region has the DNA TGTGCCAGCAGCTTAGTTAGGACAGATAATTCACCCCTCCACTTT.

The sample holds a few counts of this clone. The chain joins TRBV6-1 to TRBJ2-7; the D gene is possibly TRBD1 (5 bases). The CDR3 runs to 14 residues. Germline V gene sequence: CDR1 MNHNS, CDR2 SASEGT. V was trimmed by 8 bases and J by 0 bases, leaving 14 bases between them. The CDR3 bases are TGTGCCAGCGGTCGTCACGACAGCTCCTACGAGCAGTACTTC. Its translation is CASGRHDSSYEQYF.

This chain joins TRBV4-1 and TRBJ1-1, with 7 nucleotides matching TRBD1. With V trimmed by 6 bases and J by 1 base, 5 bases remained unmatched. Germline values: CDR1 MGHRA, CDR2 YSYEKL. This CDR3 region has 14 residues. This CDR3 reads CASSDRAKNTEAFF. As DNA, the CDR3 is TGCGCCAGCAGTGACAGGGCGAAGAACACTGAAGCTTTCTTT.

This clone has only a few counts. The chain uses TRBV5-4 and TRBJ2-1; D possibly corresponds to TRBD2 (5 bases). CDR1 is SGHNT, CDR2 YYREEE, per germline (reference sequence). With 10 bases removed from V and 1 base from J, the gap between germline ends came to 12 bases. This CDR3 region has 13 residues. The CDR3 is CAYKRVSYNEQFF. CDR3 DNA: TGTGCCTACAAGAGGGTTTCCTACAATGAGCAGTTCTTC.

This clone has more than one count but fewer than ten. The rearrangement joins TRBV25-1 to TRBJ1-5, with a weak D call TRBD1 (5 bases). The V gene lost 2 bases and the J gene lost 3 bases, with 8 bases spanning the gap. Germline V gives CDR1 MGHDK, CDR2 SYGVNS. CDR3 length: 14 amino acids. The DNA for the CDR3 is TGTGCCAGCAGTGAAACAGGACCCAATCAGCCCCAGCATTTT. Translation: CASSETGPNQPQHF.

The chain couples TRBV5-4 to TRBJ2-5; TRBD1 agrees at 8 bases. CDR3 length: 15 amino acids. After removal of 4 bases from V and 2 bases from J, the junction contained 7 bases not matched to a gene. CDR1 is SGHNT, CDR2 YYREEE, per germline (reference sequence). CDR3 DNA: TGTGCCAGCAGCCGGACAGGGCGGGATCAAGAGACCCAGTACTTC. It translates to CASSRTGRDQETQYF.

The count of this clone is one. The chain couples TRBV6-5 to TRBJ1-1; D gene unclear. This CDR3 has 14 amino acids. The ends were cut back, 10 bases at V and 1 base at J, with 16 bases in the middle. Germline CDR1 MNHEY, CDR2 SVGAGI. In nucleotides, the CDR3 is TGTGCCACTTTCCGGGGAACCGGGAACACTGAAGCTTTCTTT. Translating it yields CATFRGTGNTEAFF.

The rearrangement joins TRBV5-4 to TRBJ2-2, with 9 positions matching TRBD1. The CDR3 covers 16 residues. Per the germline V gene, CDR1 is SGHNT and CDR2 is YYREEE (reference sequence). V was clipped by 5 bases and J by 6 bases; unmatched bases: 11. The DNA for the CDR3 is TGTGCCAGCAGGACGGGGGGACAGGGTTCCGCCGGGGAGCTGTTTTTT. This sequence encodes CASRTGGQGSAGELFF.

The chain has TRBV5-8 and TRBJ2-1; D is unresolved. V dropped 3 bases and J dropped 4 bases, with 5 bases sitting between them. In germline, CDR1 is SGHTS, CDR2 YDEGEE. The CDR3 extends over 12 amino acids. The CDR3 coding sequence is TGTGCCAGCAGCTCCGCGTACAATGAGCAGTTCTTC. This sequence encodes CASSSAYNEQFF.

The chain couples TRBV5-6 to TRBJ1-2; TRBD1 matches at 9 bases. The CDR3 is 13 amino acids. Germline assignment: CDR1 SGHDT and CDR2 YYEEEE. V dropped 3 bases and J dropped 7; count of bases not matched to a gene: 4. CDR3 coding DNA: TGTGCCAGCAGCTCTGGGGACAGGGCTGGCTACACCTTC. Translation gives CASSSGDRAGYTF.

Worth noting for this clone: The same CDR3 can be traced to other DNA sequences in this sample. CDR3 nucleotides: TGCGCCAGCAGCTCGACAGGGGTGAACACTGAAGCTTTCTTT. Its translation: CASSSTGVNTEAFF. The rearrangement joins TRBV5-1 to TRBJ1-1, with 8 positions matching TRBD1. V lost 3 bases to trimming and J lost 0 bases; unmatched junction nucleotides: 1. Germline values: CDR1 SGHRS, CDR2 YFSETQ. This CDR3 has 14 amino acids. The full variable domain, completed using reference TRBV5-1 and TRBJ1-1, is KAGVTQTPRYLIKTRGQQVTLSCSPISGHRSVSWYQQTPGQGLQFLFEYFSETQRNKGNFPGRFSGRQFSNSRSEMNVSTLELGDSALYLCASSSTGVNTEAFFGQGTRLTVV.

J is TRBJ2-3 and V is TRBV7-2; possible D gene TRBD2, 7 bases. CDR1 is SGHTA and CDR2 is FQGNSA in the germline V gene. This CDR3 contains 14 residues. Deletions cut 6 bases from V and 10 bases from J, with 20 bases between. The CDR3 DNA sequence: TGTGCCAGCAGACAAGGGGGGGTGAACGTCCCGCAGTATTTT. Its protein is CASRQGGVNVPQYF.

This clone came up once. DNA of the CDR3: TGCAGCGGGGCGGGGGGGCCAGAGACCCAGTACTTC. Its translation: CSGAGGPETQYF. The genes are TRBV29-1 and TRBJ2-5, with 9 nucleotides matching TRBD2. Trimming removed 7 bases from V and 4 bases from J; junction bases left unmatched: 4. CDR1 is SQVTM and CDR2 is ANQGSEA in the germline V gene. This CDR3 contains 12 residues.

The table lists this clone with many counts. As DNA, the CDR3 is TGTGCCAGCAGTTTACCGTTGACAGGGGCCACAGATTCACCCCTCCACTTT. It specifies CASSLPLTGATDSPLHF. The rearrangement links TRBV28 to TRBJ1-6; 8 nucleotides agree with TRBD1. V dropped 2 bases and J dropped 8; count of bases not matched to a gene: 11. CDR3 length: 17 residues. CDR1 is MDHEN, CDR2 SYDVKM, per germline.

The chain is built from TRBV6-6 and TRBJ2-7; D is unresolved. The CDR3 is 15 amino acids. Trimming took 0 bases from V and 3 from J, leaving 12 bases between them. Germline V CDR1 and CDR2: MNHNY, SVGAGI (reference sequence). The CDR3 region is CASSYSSGRFYEQYF. The CDR3 nucleotides read TGTGCCAGCAGTTACTCGAGTGGGCGCTTCTACGAGCAGTACTTC.

The chain employs TRBV27 and TRBJ2-4; 10 bases align to TRBD1. CDR1 and CDR2 from the germline V gene are MNHEY and SMNVEV (reference sequence). The CDR3 runs 14 residues. V trimming: 7 bases; J trimming: 6 bases; junction bases outside the gene matches: 6. The CDR3, as DNA: TGTGCCAGCATCGACAGGGGGCGGACAAACATTCAGTACTTC. This codes for CASIDRGRTNIQYF.

This sequence joins TRBV7-6 and TRBJ2-7; D is possibly TRBD1 (5 bases). This CDR3 comprises 16 residues. Germline CDR1 is SGHVS and CDR2 is FNYEAQ. The germline V and J ends were trimmed by 2 bases and 2 bases, with 16 bases remaining between them. The CDR3 sequence: CASSLQGSDIPYEQYF. The CDR3 DNA is TGTGCCAGCAGCTTACAGGGCTCGGACATTCCCTACGAGCAGTACTTC.

This rearrangement joins TRBV5-1 to TRBJ2-7; weak D call: TRBD2 (6 bases). Trimming removed 9 bases at V and 3 bases at J, with 19 bases between. This CDR3 comprises 14 residues. The germline V gene encodes CDR1 SGHRS and CDR2 YFSETQ. The CDR3 coding sequence is TGCGCCAACGGAGGGGACCTTACGATCTACGAGCAGTACTTC. Translating gives CANGGDLTIYEQYF.

The chain is built from TRBV18 and TRBJ1-3; no definite D call. The V gene's germline CDR1 is KGHSH and CDR2 LQKENI. This CDR3 contains 17 residues. Trimming took 1 base from V and 0 from J, leaving 13 bases between them. The CDR3 DNA reads TGTGCCAGCTCACCACTAGAAGCATACTCCTCTGGAAACACCATATATTTT. Its translation: CASSPLEAYSSGNTIYF.

The chain has TRBV6-6 and TRBJ2-2; D remains ambiguous. V was trimmed by 6 bases and J by 7 bases, leaving 9 bases between them. CDR3 length: 12 residues. The germline V gene encodes CDR1 MNHNY and CDR2 SVGAGI (reference sequence). The CDR3 protein is CASSPQDGELFF. The CDR3 nucleotides read TGTGCCAGCAGCCCTCAGGACGGGGAGCTGTTTTTT.